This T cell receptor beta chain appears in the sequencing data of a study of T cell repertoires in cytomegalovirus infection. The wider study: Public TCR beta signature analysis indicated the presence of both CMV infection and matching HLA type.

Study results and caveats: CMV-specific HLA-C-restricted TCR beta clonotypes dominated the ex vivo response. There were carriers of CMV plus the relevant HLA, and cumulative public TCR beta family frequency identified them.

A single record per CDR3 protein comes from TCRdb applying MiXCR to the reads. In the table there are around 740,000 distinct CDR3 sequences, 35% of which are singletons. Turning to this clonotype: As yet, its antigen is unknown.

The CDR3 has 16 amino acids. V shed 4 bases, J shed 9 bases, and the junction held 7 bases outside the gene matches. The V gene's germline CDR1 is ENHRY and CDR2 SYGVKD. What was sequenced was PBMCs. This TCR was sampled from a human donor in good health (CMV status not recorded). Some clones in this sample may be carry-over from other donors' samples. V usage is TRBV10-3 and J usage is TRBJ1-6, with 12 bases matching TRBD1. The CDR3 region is CAISGDRDRGLSPLHF. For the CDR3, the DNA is TGTGCCATCAGTGGGGACCGGGACAGGGGGCTTTCACCCCTCCACTTT.